Listed here is a single TCR beta chain. What it recognizes is unknown. Data came from immunoSEQ multiplex PCR; TCRdb stores just in-frame clones and leaves some out. This sample carries about 46,000 clones, around 80% of them seen once, and the ten largest clones take 3.9%. These data come from a study of OX40 agonist ivuxolimab in advanced cancers. Study as a whole: Age averaged around 60 years (range roughly 23 to 79), and 82.7% were male. Enrollees could have had prior anti-PD-1, anti-PD-L1 or anti-CTLA-4 therapy, which roughly 40% had received. Three patients got partial responses; one had hepatocellular carcinoma and two had cutaneous melanoma.

V was trimmed by 2 bases and J by 6 bases, leaving 18 bases between them. This CDR3 has 16 residues. CDR1 is MNHEY, CDR2 SVGAGI, per germline. Study-level results: Normalized expansion of T-cell clones was also low for some nonresponders.

Sequenced material: CD4+ or CD8+ T cells sorted from blood, taken in a trial of the OX40 agonist ivuxolimab. The chain couples TRBV6-5 to TRBJ2-3; D might be TRBD1 (5 bases). This sequence was found in an adult with an advanced solid tumor such as melanoma, head and neck, liver or kidney cancer. CDR3 bases: TGTGCCAGCAGTTACCTGTCTCAGGGTATCCGGGATACGCAGTATTTT. Translated: CASSYLSQGIRDTQYF.